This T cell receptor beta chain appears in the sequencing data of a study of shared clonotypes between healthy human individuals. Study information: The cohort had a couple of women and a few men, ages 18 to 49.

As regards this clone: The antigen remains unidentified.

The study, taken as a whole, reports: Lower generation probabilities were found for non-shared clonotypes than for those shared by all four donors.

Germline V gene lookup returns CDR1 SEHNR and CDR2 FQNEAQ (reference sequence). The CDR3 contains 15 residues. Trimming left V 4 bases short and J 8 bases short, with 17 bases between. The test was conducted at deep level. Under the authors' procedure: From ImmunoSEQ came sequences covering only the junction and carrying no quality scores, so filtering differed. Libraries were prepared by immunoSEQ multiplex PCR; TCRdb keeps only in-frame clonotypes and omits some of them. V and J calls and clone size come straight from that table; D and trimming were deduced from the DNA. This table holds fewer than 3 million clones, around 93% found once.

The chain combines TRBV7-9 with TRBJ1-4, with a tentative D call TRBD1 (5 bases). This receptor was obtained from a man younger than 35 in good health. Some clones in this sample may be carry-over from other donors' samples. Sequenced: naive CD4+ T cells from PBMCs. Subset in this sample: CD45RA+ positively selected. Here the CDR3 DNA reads TGTGCCAGCAGCTCGACCGGGACTCCGGGGGAAAAACTGTTTTTT. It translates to CASSSTGTPGEKLFF. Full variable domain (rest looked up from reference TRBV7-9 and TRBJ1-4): DTGVSQNPRHKITKRGQNVTFRCDPISEHNRLYWYRQTLGQGPEFLTYFQNEAQLEKSRLLSDRFSAERPKGSFSTLEIQRTEQGDSAMYLCASSSTGTPGEKLFFGSGTQLSVL.